Following are 27 T cell receptor beta chains from one sample sequenced in a study of CD8 T cells in ankylosing spondylitis. These receptors have no identified antigens. MiXCR was run by TCRdb on the 5' RACE reads, yielding one entry per CDR3 protein. The repertoire includes 200,000 to 250,000 distinct CDR3 sequences, around 6.6% of them detected once, and 13% to 15% sits in the top ten. Study conclusions and caveats: Typical of ankylosing spondylitis blood, it appeared, was a TCR beta motif of 7 or 8 highly homologous variants.

The sequenced material came from blood, either unsorted or a sorted T cell fraction (not recorded which). The receptors were sampled from a male donor with ankylosing spondylitis.

This clonotype was recorded at least ten times. V usage is TRBV24-1 and J usage is TRBJ2-7; D possibly corresponds to TRBD1 (6 bases). Germline values: CDR1 KGHDR, CDR2 SFDVKD. This CDR3 spans 14 amino acids. V lost 4 bases to trimming and J lost 2 bases, with 11 bases between them. In DNA form, the CDR3 reads TGTGCCACCAGTGAACCGGGACATACCTACGAGCAGTACTTC. Amino acids: CATSEPGHTYEQYF.

In its sample, this clonotype was seen many times. This chain uses TRBV20-1 with TRBJ2-1, with no clear D. The CDR3 spans 19 residues. The V end lost 4 bases, the J end lost 1 base, and 26 bases lay between the germline ends. Germline V gives CDR1 DFQATT, CDR2 SNEGSKA (reference sequence). CDR3 DNA: TGCAGTGCTAACCCGTGGGCCTTCCTTACAACCCGATCCTACAATGAGCAGTTCTTC. Its translation is CSANPWAFLTTRSYNEQFF.

The table lists this clonotype with many counts. V is TRBV20-1 and J is TRBJ1-2, with D unclear. The ends were cut back, 1 base at V and 4 bases at J, with 16 bases in the middle. CDR3 size: 15 residues. Germline CDR1 reads DFQATT; CDR2 reads SNEGSKA (reference sequence). The CDR3 here is CSARGEPQRFYGYTF. Here the CDR3 DNA reads TGCAGTGCTAGAGGAGAACCCCAACGATTCTATGGCTACACCTTC.

This clonotype was seen repeatedly, ten times or more. The chain combines TRBV29-1 with TRBJ1-2; weak D call: TRBD1 (6 bases). V was pared by 7 bases and J by 3 bases, with 18 bases between. The CDR3 has 14 residues. Looked up from germline, CDR1 is SQVTM and CDR2 is ANQGSEA. CDR3 nucleotide sequence: TGCAGCGCATTGGACAGCACCCGATACTATGGCTACACCTTC. This encodes CSALDSTRYYGYTF.

The chain joins TRBV4-2 to TRBJ1-1; D gene ambiguous. Trimming removed 3 bases from V and 1 base from J, with 9 bases in between. The CDR3 is 14 residues long. Germline CDR1 and CDR2: LGHNA and YNFKEQ. CDR3 bases: TGTGCCAGCAGCCAGGGATCAGCGAACACTGAAGCTTTCTTT. Translation: CASSQGSANTEAFF.

This clonotype was counted only a few times. This chain joins TRBV9 and TRBJ2-5; D not resolved. Germline V lookup: CDR1 SGDLS, CDR2 YYNGEE. Trimming took 4 bases from V and 2 from J, leaving 18 bases between them. The length of the CDR3 is 16 residues. CDR3: CASSLPVQRSQETQYF. For the CDR3, the DNA is TGTGCCAGCAGCTTACCAGTCCAGAGGAGTCAAGAGACCCAGTACTTC.

This clonotype has ten or more counts. The chain is built from TRBV7-9 and TRBJ2-2; 9 positions match TRBD1. The V gene end was trimmed by 2 bases and the J gene end by 5 bases; junction bases not matched to a gene: 6. The CDR3 runs to 16 residues. The germline CDR1 and CDR2 sequences are SEHNR and FQNEAQ (reference sequence). CDR3 sequence (DNA): TGTGCCAGCAGCTTACCAGGGACAGGGCGAACCGGGGAGCTGTTTTTT. It encodes CASSLPGTGRTGELFF.

This clonotype was counted many times. V usage is TRBV6-1 and J usage is TRBJ1-1, with no clear D. Germline V lookup: CDR1 MNHNS, CDR2 SASEGT. The CDR3 covers 15 residues. V was pared by 5 bases and J by 6 bases, with 19 bases between. DNA for the CDR3: TGTGCCAGCAGTCGATTGACGGGGAGTGGGCCTGAAGCTTTCTTT. Translating it yields CASSRLTGSGPEAFF.

This clonotype came up a few times. This chain uses TRBV12-3 or TRBV12-4 with TRBJ2-2, with D unclear. Trimming left V 3 bases short and J 1 base short, with 9 bases between. The CDR3 length is 15 residues. CDR3 sequence reads: CASSLVPGNTGELFF. CDR3 sequence (DNA): TGTGCCAGCAGTTTGGTACCAGGGAACACCGGGGAGCTGTTTTTT.

This clonotype was found many times. The chain is built from TRBV6-2 or TRBV6-3 and TRBJ2-5; tentative D call: TRBD2 (5 bases). The length of the CDR3 is 15 residues. The V end lost 1 base, the J end lost 4 bases, and 13 bases lay between the germline ends. Germline V gives CDR1 MNHEY, CDR2 SVGEGT. The CDR3 loop reads CASSYWVSDGETQYF. The CDR3, as DNA: TGTGCCAGCAGTTACTGGGTTAGCGACGGAGAGACCCAGTACTTC.

The table lists this clonotype with many counts. The chain carries TRBV5-1 and TRBJ1-2, with no clear D. Trimming took 3 bases from V and 4 from J, leaving 19 bases between them. The CDR3 extends over 16 amino acids. CDR1 and CDR2 (germline): SGHRS, YFSETQ. CDR3 nucleotides: TGCGCCAGCAGCTGGGAAGGATCCGAAGCCGTCTATGGCTACACCTTC. Translated: CASSWEGSEAVYGYTF.

This clonotype was counted only a few times. The rearrangement uses TRBV20-1 and TRBJ2-7, with 8 bases matching TRBD2. The germline CDR1 and CDR2 sequences are DFQATT and SNEGSKA (reference sequence). V shed 6 bases, J shed 0 bases, and the junction held 4 bases outside the gene matches. The length of the CDR3 is 13 residues. The CDR3 sequence: CSAAGLASYEQYF. The CDR3 DNA reads as TGCAGTGCCGCCGGACTAGCCTCCTACGAGCAGTACTTC.

This clonotype was observed many times. This sequence joins TRBV4-3 and TRBJ2-3, with TRBD1 identical over 7 bases. The CDR3 consists of 17 residues. Germline values: CDR1 LGHNA, CDR2 YSLEER. V was pared by 0 bases and J by 2 bases, with 8 bases of the junction left unmatched. The CDR3 nucleotides are TGCGCCAGCAGCCAAGAACAGGGGCAGCTATTCACAGATACGCAGTATTTT. Amino acids: CASSQEQGQLFTDTQYF.

This clonotype was observed a handful of times. V and J are TRBV12-2 and TRBJ1-1; whether TRBD1, the table's D call, matches the DNA was not checked. TRBV12-2 is tagged as a pseudogene. This CDR3 contains 16 residues. The CDR3 sequence: CASRLFRRGKGDKAFF. The CDR3 nucleotides read TGTGCAAGTCGCTTATTTAGAAGGGGGAAAGGGGATAAAGCTTTCTTT.

This clonotype has at least ten counts. V is TRBV28 and J is TRBJ2-7; TRBD1 aligns across 9 bases. CDR1 is MDHEN, CDR2 SYDVKM, per germline. V gave up 5 bases and J gave up 5 bases; unmatched junction bases: 10. CDR3 size: 15 residues. The CDR3 DNA is TGTGCCAGCAGTCTCCCCCGGAGGACAGGGGACGAGCAGTACTTC. Amino acids: CASSLPRRTGDEQYF.

The chain employs TRBV7-9 and TRBJ1-1; D might be TRBD1 (6 bases). Trimming shortened V by 7 bases and J by 1 base, and 19 bases separated the two germline ends. Germline lookup yields CDR1 SEHNR and CDR2 FQNEAQ (reference sequence). This CDR3 spans 16 amino acids. Here the CDR3 reads CASISPYRDGNTEAFF. The CDR3 nucleotides read TGTGCCAGCATCTCTCCCTACAGGGATGGGAACACTGAAGCTTTCTTT.

This clonotype has at least ten counts. The chain combines TRBV10-3 with TRBJ2-1; D is undetermined. CDR1 is ENHRY, CDR2 SYGVKD, per germline. The length of the CDR3 is 12 residues. Trimming removed 1 base from V and 7 bases from J, with 5 bases in between. The CDR3: CAISEFSNEQFF. CDR3 bases: TGTGCCATCAGTGAGTTTAGTAATGAGCAGTTCTTC.

This clonotype appeared many times. The chain uses TRBV6-2 or TRBV6-3 and TRBJ2-5; no clear D. Trimming cost V 2 bases and J 3 bases, with 7 bases left between them. Germline V lookup: CDR1 MNHEY, CDR2 SVGEGT. The CDR3 has 13 residues. The chain's CDR3 is CASSYLREETQYF. In DNA form, the CDR3 reads TGTGCCAGCAGTTACCTCCGGGAAGAGACCCAGTACTTC.

This chain links TRBV28 with TRBJ2-5; weak D call: TRBD1 (5 bases). CDR1 and CDR2 from the germline V gene are MDHEN and SYDVKM. The CDR3 is 15 residues long. V was pared by 3 bases and J by 0 bases, with 11 bases between. CDR3 nucleotide sequence: TGTGCCAGCAGTTTGGCGGCAGGGTACCAAGAGACCCAGTACTTC. Translation: CASSLAAGYQETQYF.

This clonotype was recorded many times. The rearrangement links TRBV12-3 or TRBV12-4 to TRBJ1-1; possibly TRBD1 for D (5 bases). V dropped 2 bases and J dropped 4 bases, with 11 bases sitting between them. The CDR3 length is 14 residues. The CDR3 DNA follows: TGTGCCAGCAGTTTACAGGGATGGGCCACTGAAGCTTTCTTT. It yields the protein CASSLQGWATEAFF.

V usage is TRBV27 and J usage is TRBJ2-7, with 7 bases lining up with TRBD2. Unmatched junction bases numbered 5, after V lost 6 bases and J lost 3 bases. Germline loops: CDR1 MNHEY, CDR2 SMNVEV (reference sequence). CDR3 size: 13 residues. DNA for the CDR3: TGTGCCAGCAGGAGCCTAGCGGACTACGAGCAGTACTTC. Translation gives CASRSLADYEQYF.

At least ten counts were recorded for this clonotype. V and J are TRBV27 and TRBJ2-4; D not resolved. Germline V gene data show CDR1 as MNHEY and CDR2 as SMNVEV (reference sequence). This CDR3 region has 12 residues. V lost 0 bases to trimming and J lost 13 bases, with 10 bases between them. DNA for the CDR3: TGTGCCAGCAGTTTATCCTCGGTAGGCCAGTACTTC. This sequence encodes CASSLSSVGQYF.

The chain recombines TRBV20-1 with TRBJ1-1; no firm D call. CDR1 and CDR2 (germline): DFQATT, SNEGSKA (reference sequence). This CDR3 is 14 amino acids long. V lost 5 bases to trimming and J lost 0 bases, with 13 bases between them. CDR3 protein: CSAYDTSLNTEAFF. The CDR3 DNA reads as TGCAGTGCTTACGACACCTCTCTGAACACTGAAGCTTTCTTT.

The chain joins TRBV6-4 to TRBJ2-5; D may be TRBD1 or TRBD2 (5 bases each). Trimming took off 6 bases at V and 4 bases at J, with 18 bases between the two ends. Germline CDR1 is MRHNA and CDR2 is SNTAGT. This CDR3 region has 15 residues. The CDR3 DNA follows: TGTGCCAGCAGCTCTGACTTTGGGACGGGAGAGACCCAGTACTTC. Protein: CASSSDFGTGETQYF.

The rearrangement joins TRBV20-1 to TRBJ2-1; 8 bases line up with TRBD1. From germline, CDR1 is DFQATT and CDR2 SNEGSKA (reference sequence). The CDR3 consists of 16 residues. J lost 3 bases, V lost 6 bases, and 13 bases had no gene match. CDR3 DNA: TGCAGTGCCCATGGGGGCAGGACAGGGCACTACAATGAGCAGTTCTTC. Translating it yields CSAHGGRTGHYNEQFF.

This clonotype was recorded a few times. This may arise from a read error, as a much more abundant clone is one base away. This chain connects TRBV6-1 to TRBJ1-6, with TRBD1 as a possible D gene (5 bases). Trimming took off 6 bases at V and 7 bases at J, with 16 bases between the two ends. The length of the CDR3 is 15 residues. Germline V gene data show CDR1 as MNHNS and CDR2 as SASEGT. For the CDR3, the DNA is TGTGCCAGCAGCCTTCCGACAGAGAGCAATTCACCCCTCCACTTT. It yields the protein CASSLPTESNSPLHF.

In its sample, this clonotype was seen many times. This chain uses TRBV29-1 with TRBJ2-1; 7 nucleotides match TRBD1. V shed 6 bases, J shed 0 bases, and the junction held 14 bases outside the gene matches. The V gene's germline CDR1 is SQVTM and CDR2 ANQGSEA. The CDR3 is made up of 17 amino acids. CDR3 DNA sequence: TGCAGCGTCGCCGGGACAGCTTCTCGGAGCTCCTACAATGAGCAGTTCTTC. Translated: CSVAGTASRSSYNEQFF.